This T cell receptor beta chain was obtained from a study of tumor and adjacent non-tumor tissue in lung cancer. No cell sorting was done before RNA was extracted from the tissue. A modified ARM-PCR protocol with three rounds of nested PCR amplified TCRbeta. TCRdb reprocessed the multiplex PCR reads with MiXCR, giving one entry per CDR3 protein. The sample records some 120,000 distinct CDR3 sequences, 66% being singletons. V was pared by 9 bases and J by 5 bases, with 21 bases between. The CDR3 extends over 15 amino acids. The chain is built from TRBV12-3 or TRBV12-4 and TRBJ2-3; a weak D match, TRBD1 (6 bases). Sequenced: lung tumor tissue. The sequence was collected from a young man with non-small cell lung cancer. The CDR3: CASRPGDRFRDTQYF. As DNA, the CDR3 is TGTGCCAGTAGACCAGGGGACCGCTTCAGAGATACGCAGTATTTT.